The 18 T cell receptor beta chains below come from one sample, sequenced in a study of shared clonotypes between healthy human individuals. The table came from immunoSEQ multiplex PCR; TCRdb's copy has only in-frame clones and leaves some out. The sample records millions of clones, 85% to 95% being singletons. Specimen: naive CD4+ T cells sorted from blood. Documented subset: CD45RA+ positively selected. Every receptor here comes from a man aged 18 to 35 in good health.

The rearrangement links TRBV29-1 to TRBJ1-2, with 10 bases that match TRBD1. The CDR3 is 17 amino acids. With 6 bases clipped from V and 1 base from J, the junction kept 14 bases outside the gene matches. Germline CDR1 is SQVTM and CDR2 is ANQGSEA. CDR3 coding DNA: TGCAGCGTCAAACGGGGGACAGGGGTCGCCCTTAACTATGGCTACACCTTC. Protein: CSVKRGTGVALNYGYTF.

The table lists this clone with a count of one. The CDR3, as DNA: TGCGCCAGCAGACAGAACGCGAACACCGGGGAGCTGTTTTTT. It is translated as CASRQNANTGELFF. This chain uses TRBV5-1 with TRBJ2-2; no reliable D call. The CDR3 extends over 14 amino acids. V lost 5 bases to trimming and J lost 0 bases, with 8 bases between them. Germline CDR1 and CDR2: SGHRS and YFSETQ.

The CDR3 bases are TGTGCCAGCAGCATAGGGGGACAGTCCACAGATACGCAGTATTTT. Residues: CASSIGGQSTDTQYF. The genes are TRBV5-4 and TRBJ2-3; 7 bases match TRBD1. CDR1 and CDR2 from the germline V gene are SGHNT and YYREEE (reference sequence). CDR3 length: 15 amino acids. J was trimmed by 2 bases and V by 4 bases; bases with no gene match: 7.

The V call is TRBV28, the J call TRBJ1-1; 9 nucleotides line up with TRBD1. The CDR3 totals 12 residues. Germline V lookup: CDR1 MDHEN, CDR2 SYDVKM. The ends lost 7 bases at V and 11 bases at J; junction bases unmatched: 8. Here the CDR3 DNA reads TGTGCCAGCACCGGAACAGGGGGCGGTGCTTTCTTT. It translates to CASTGTGGGAFF.

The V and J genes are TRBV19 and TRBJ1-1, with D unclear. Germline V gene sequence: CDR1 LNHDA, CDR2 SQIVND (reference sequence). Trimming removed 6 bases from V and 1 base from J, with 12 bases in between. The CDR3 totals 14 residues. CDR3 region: CASSEHLGNTEAFF. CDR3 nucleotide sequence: TGTGCCAGTAGCGAACATCTCGGGAACACTGAAGCTTTCTTT. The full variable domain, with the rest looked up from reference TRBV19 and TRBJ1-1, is DGGITQSPKYLFRKEGQNVTLSCEQNLNHDAMYWYRQDPGQGLRLIYYSQIVNDFQKGDIAEGYSVSREKKESFPLTVTSAQKNPTAFYLCASSEHLGNTEAFFGQGTRLTVV.

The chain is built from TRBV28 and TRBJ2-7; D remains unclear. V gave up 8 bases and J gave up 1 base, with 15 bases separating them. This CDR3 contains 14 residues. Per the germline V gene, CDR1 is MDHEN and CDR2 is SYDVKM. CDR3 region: CASHHRRKSYEQYF. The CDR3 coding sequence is TGTGCCAGCCACCATCGACGGAAGTCCTACGAGCAGTACTTC.

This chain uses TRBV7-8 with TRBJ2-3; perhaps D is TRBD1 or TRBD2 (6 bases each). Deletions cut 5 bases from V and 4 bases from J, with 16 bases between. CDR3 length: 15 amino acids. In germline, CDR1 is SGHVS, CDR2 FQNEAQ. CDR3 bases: TGTGCCAGCAGCCCCGGGCCTAGGGGGGCAGATACGCAGTATTTT. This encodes CASSPGPRGADTQYF.

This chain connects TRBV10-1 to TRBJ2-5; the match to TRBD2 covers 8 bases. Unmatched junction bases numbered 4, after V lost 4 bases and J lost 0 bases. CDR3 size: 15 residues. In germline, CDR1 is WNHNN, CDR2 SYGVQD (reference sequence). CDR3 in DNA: TGCGCCAGCAGTGGTGGCGGGGGGTACCAAGAGACCCAGTACTTC. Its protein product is CASSGGGGYQETQYF.

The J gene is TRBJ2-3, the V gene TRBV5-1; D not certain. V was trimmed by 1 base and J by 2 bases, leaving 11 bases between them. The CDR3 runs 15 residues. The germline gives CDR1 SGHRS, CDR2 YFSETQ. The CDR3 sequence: CASSLQSGATDTQYF. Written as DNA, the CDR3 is TGCGCCAGCAGCTTGCAGTCCGGTGCCACAGATACGCAGTATTTT.

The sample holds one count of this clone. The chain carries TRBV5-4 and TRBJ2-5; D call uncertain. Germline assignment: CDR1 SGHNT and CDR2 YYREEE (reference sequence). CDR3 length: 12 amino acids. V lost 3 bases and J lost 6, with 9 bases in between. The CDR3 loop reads CASSSNPKTQYF. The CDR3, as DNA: TGTGCCAGCAGCTCTAATCCTAAGACCCAGTACTTC.

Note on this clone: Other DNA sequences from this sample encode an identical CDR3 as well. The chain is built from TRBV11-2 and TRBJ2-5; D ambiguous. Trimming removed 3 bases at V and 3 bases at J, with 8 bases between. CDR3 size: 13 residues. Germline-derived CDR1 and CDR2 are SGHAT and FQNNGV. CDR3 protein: CASSLTLKETQYF. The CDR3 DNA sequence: TGTGCCAGCAGCTTGACACTAAAAGAGACCCAGTACTTC.

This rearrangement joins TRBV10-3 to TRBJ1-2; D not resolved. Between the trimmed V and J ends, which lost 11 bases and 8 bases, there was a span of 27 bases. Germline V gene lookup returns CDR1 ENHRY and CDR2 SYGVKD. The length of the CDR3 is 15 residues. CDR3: CASGGDPDPRRGYTF. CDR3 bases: TGTGCCTCCGGTGGAGACCCAGACCCAAGGAGGGGCTACACCTTC.

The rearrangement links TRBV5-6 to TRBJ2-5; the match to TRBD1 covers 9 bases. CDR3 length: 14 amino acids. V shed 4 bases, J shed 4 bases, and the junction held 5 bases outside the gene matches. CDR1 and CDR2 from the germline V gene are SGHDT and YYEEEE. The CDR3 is CASSIYRGPETQYF. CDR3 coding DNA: TGTGCCAGCAGCATATACAGGGGGCCAGAGACCCAGTACTTC.

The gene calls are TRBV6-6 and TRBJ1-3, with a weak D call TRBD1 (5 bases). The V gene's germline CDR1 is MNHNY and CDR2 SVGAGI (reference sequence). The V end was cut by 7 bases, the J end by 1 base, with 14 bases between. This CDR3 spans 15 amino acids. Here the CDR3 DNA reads TGTGCCAGCAAGTCCCCGGGGGGATCTGGAAACACCATATATTTT. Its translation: CASKSPGGSGNTIYF.

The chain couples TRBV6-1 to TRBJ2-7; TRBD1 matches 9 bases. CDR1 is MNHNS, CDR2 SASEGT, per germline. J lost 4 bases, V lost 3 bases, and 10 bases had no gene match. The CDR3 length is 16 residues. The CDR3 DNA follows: TGTGCCAGCAGTGAGACTCTCGACAGGGGGAGATACGAGCAGTACTTC. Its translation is CASSETLDRGRYEQYF.

The CDR3 loop is CASSTVSGQTNEKLFF. CDR3 sequence (DNA): TGTGCCAGCTCAACGGTATCCGGGCAGACTAATGAAAAACTGTTTTTT. This chain links TRBV18 with TRBJ1-4; D remains unclear. The V end lost 5 bases, the J end lost 2 bases, and 15 bases lay between the germline ends. Germline V gene sequence: CDR1 KGHSH, CDR2 LQKENI. This CDR3 is 16 amino acids long.

This CDR3 reads CASSAHSGGAYEQYF. CDR3 coding DNA: TGTGCCAGCAGTGCTCATAGCGGGGGGGCGTACGAGCAGTACTTC. The rearrangement uses TRBV28 and TRBJ2-7; 11 positions agree with TRBD2. The junction had 7 bases not matched to a gene; V was cut back by 5 bases and J by 4 bases. This CDR3 has 15 residues. The germline V gene has CDR1 MDHEN and CDR2 SYDVKM.

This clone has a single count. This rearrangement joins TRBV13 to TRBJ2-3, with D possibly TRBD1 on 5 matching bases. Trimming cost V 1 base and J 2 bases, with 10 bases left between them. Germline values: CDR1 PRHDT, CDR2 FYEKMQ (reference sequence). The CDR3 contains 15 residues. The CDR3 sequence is CASSLDLGPTDTQYF. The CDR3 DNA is TGTGCCAGCAGCTTAGATCTGGGGCCCACAGATACGCAGTATTTT.